The 15 T cell receptor beta chains given below trace back to one sample, sequenced in a study of early T cells in non-severe SARS-CoV-2 infection. TCRdb analysed the 5' RACE reads with MiXCR anew, one entry per CDR3 protein. The profile shows fewer than 80,000 distinct CDR3 sequences, around 12% of them singletons. The material sequenced was whole blood, taken at baseline. These receptors came from an adult who was a healthcare worker with PCR-confirmed SARS-CoV-2 infection or an uninfected control (not recorded which). The donor label of this sample is uncertain.

This clonotype was seen a few times. The gene calls are TRBV10-3 and TRBJ2-3; D is uncertain. Trimming pared 0 bases from V and 11 bases from J, leaving 12 bases between. This CDR3 contains 13 residues. Germline CDR1 reads ENHRY; CDR2 reads SYGVKD. The CDR3 sequence is CAISESVPVWQYF. The CDR3 DNA reads as TGTGCCATCAGTGAGTCAGTCCCCGTTTGGCAGTATTTT.

This clonotype has just a few counts. The CDR3 reads CASSTTGDTGELFF. The CDR3 nucleotides are TGTGCCAGCAGCACAACAGGGGACACCGGGGAGCTGTTTTTT. The J gene is TRBJ2-2, the V gene TRBV7-3, with 7 bases lining up with TRBD1. J was trimmed by 3 bases and V by 5 bases; bases with no gene match: 3. The V gene's germline CDR1 is SGHTA and CDR2 FQGTGA. This CDR3 region has 14 residues.

Many counts were recorded for this clonotype. The V call is TRBV5-4, the J call TRBJ1-2; no reliable D call. Trimming left V 9 bases short and J 0 bases short, with 12 bases between. Germline CDR1 is SGHNT and CDR2 is YYREEE (reference sequence). The CDR3 consists of 13 residues. Here the CDR3 reads CATRSEANYGYTF. As DNA, the CDR3 is TGTGCCACCCGATCGGAAGCTAACTATGGCTACACCTTC.

This clonotype has at least ten counts. The V and J genes are TRBV10-2 and TRBJ2-4, with 7 positions matching TRBD2. The CDR3 spans 17 residues. The V gene end was trimmed by 4 bases and the J gene end by 0 bases; junction bases not matched to a gene: 9. Germline-derived CDR1 and CDR2 are WSHSY and SAAADI. The CDR3 bases are TGCGCCAGCAGTGGGGGCGGGGGAGCCCTAGCCAAAAACATTCAGTACTTC. This translates into CASSGGGGALAKNIQYF.

This rearrangement joins TRBV30 to TRBJ1-2; no reliable D call. Germline loops: CDR1 GTSNPN, CDR2 SVGIG (reference sequence). The CDR3 covers 12 residues. V was trimmed by 5 bases and J by 2 bases, leaving 9 bases between them. The CDR3 is CAWLGRNYGYTF. Written as DNA, the CDR3 is TGTGCCTGGCTAGGTCGGAACTATGGCTACACCTTC. The full variable domain, rest sourced from reference TRBV30 and TRBJ1-2, is SQTIHQWPATLVQPVGSPLSLECTVEGTSNPNLYWYRQAAGRGLQLLFYSVGIGQISSEVPQNLSASRPQDRQFILSSKKLLLSDSGFYLCAWLGRNYGYTFGSGTRLTVV.

This clonotype was picked up a small number of times. The chain couples TRBV12-3 or TRBV12-4 to TRBJ1-1; a weak D match, TRBD1 (6 bases). CDR3 length equals 18 residues. Trimming removed 0 bases at V and 2 bases at J, with 19 bases between. CDR3 bases: TGTGCCAGCAGTTTAGCGCCTGGGACGGGGGCGAGTAACACTGAAGCTTTCTTT. Translation: CASSLAPGTGASNTEAFF.

In this sample, this clonotype turned up many times. The rearrangement joins TRBV3-1 to TRBJ2-1, with D uncertain. Germline assignment: CDR1 LGHDT and CDR2 YNNKEL (reference sequence). V lost 1 base and J 9 bases, leaving 13 bases between the germline ends. The CDR3 contains 14 residues. CDR3 nucleotides: TGTGCCAGCAGCCAAGCAGGTGGGCTTGGTGAGCAGTTCTTC. Its protein is CASSQAGGLGEQFF.

The chain carries TRBV12-3 or TRBV12-4 and TRBJ1-2, with D unresolved. The CDR3 is 13 residues long. Trimming removed 3 bases at V and 2 bases at J, with 7 bases between. The chain's CDR3 is CASSFGLNYGYTF. The CDR3 DNA follows: TGTGCCAGCAGTTTCGGGCTAAACTATGGCTACACCTTC.

Many counts were recorded for this clonotype. This chain links TRBV12-3 or TRBV12-4 with TRBJ2-1; D possibly corresponds to TRBD2 (5 bases). Trimming shortened V by 5 bases and J by 8 bases, and 10 bases separated the two germline ends. The CDR3 totals 12 residues. CDR3 loop: CASSPTKHEQFF. DNA for the CDR3: TGTGCCAGCAGTCCGACTAAACATGAGCAGTTCTTC.

The table lists this clonotype with a few counts. The chain links TRBV2 to TRBJ2-5, with D uncertain. The germline V gene encodes CDR1 SNHLY and CDR2 FYNNEI. The CDR3 covers 12 residues. Trimming shortened V by 6 bases and J by 5 bases, and 10 bases separated the two germline ends. The CDR3 loop is CASSQRRETQYF. The CDR3 region has the DNA TGTGCCAGCAGCCAAAGGCGGGAGACCCAGTACTTC.

This clonotype was detected ten times or more. The CDR3 reads CASRHLGGSGAGELFF. DNA of the CDR3: TGTGCCAGCAGACATTTGGGAGGGTCCGGCGCCGGGGAGCTGTTTTTT. The chain couples TRBV6-6 to TRBJ2-2; 7 bases are a match to TRBD2. Germline V gene sequence: CDR1 MNHNY, CDR2 SVGAGI (reference sequence). This CDR3 has 16 amino acids. V shed 6 bases and J 6 bases; nucleotides not matched to a gene: 13.

The CDR3 protein is CASSQVLVTDTQYF. The CDR3 nucleotides read TGCGCCAGCAGCCAAGTCTTGGTAACAGATACGCAGTATTTT. This chain uses TRBV4-1 with TRBJ2-3; no definite D call. This CDR3 is built from 14 residues. V lost 1 base to trimming and J lost 3 bases, with 8 bases between them. Germline assignment: CDR1 MGHRA and CDR2 YSYEKL.

This rearrangement joins TRBV12-3 or TRBV12-4 to TRBJ2-3; 7 bases match TRBD1. There are 16 residues in the CDR3. The ends lost 7 bases at V and 0 bases at J; junction bases unmatched: 10. CDR3 bases: TGTGCCAGCAAGAGACAGGGAGAGATAAGCACAGATACGCAGTATTTT. This sequence encodes CASKRQGEISTDTQYF.

This clonotype has at least ten counts. The junction and the germline gene differ at one end; a read error may be behind it. The chain carries TRBV7-2 and TRBJ1-6; D unresolved. The germline gives CDR1 SGHTA, CDR2 FQGNSA. CDR3 length: 16 residues. The CDR3 DNA sequence: TGTGCCAGCAGCTTGGGCGGAACTGGGTTCAATTCACCCCTCCATTTT. Encoded protein: CASSLGGTGFNSPLHF.

This clonotype was seen once. This chain connects TRBV6-6 to TRBJ2-7; D may be TRBD1 (6 bases). In germline, CDR1 is MNHNY, CDR2 SVGAGI (reference sequence). This CDR3 comprises 13 residues. V lost 5 bases and J 7 bases, leaving 15 bases between the germline ends. For the CDR3, the DNA is TGTGCCAGCAGTCTACAGGGCTCGCGTGAGCAGTACGTC. As protein: CASSLQGSREQYV.